A selection of T cell receptor beta chains follows, all from one sample in a study of beta chain features in type 1 diabetes. The protocol was immunoSEQ multiplex PCR, while the TCRdb copy is restricted to in-frame clones and leaves out a portion. Of under 900,000 clones in the sample, 17% are singletons; the top ten hold around 0.02%. The sample comprised naive CD4+ T cells from blood. Source of these receptors: a woman aged 18-29 years in good health. The CDR3 runs from the conserved cysteine through the conserved F or W. The D gene is left open where the match is weak. Expanded clones are given a class, and other clones once, few, many or no size at all.

J | D | size | V | CDR3 | DNA
TRBJ2-7 | TRBD2 | few | TRBV25-1 | CASREAGGGSYEQYF | TGTGCCAGCAGAGAAGCGGGAGGAGGGTCCTACGAGCAGTACTTC
TRBJ1-1 | NA | NA | TRBV6-4 | CASRTQGGAPEAFF | TGTGCCAGCAGGACCCAGGGAGGGGCGCCTGAAGCTTTCTTT
TRBJ2-7 | NA | few | TRBV7-2 | CASSGRDIAYEQYF | TGTGCCAGCAGCGGCCGGGACATCGCCTACGAGCAGTACTTC
TRBJ1-2 | TRBD1 | few | TRBV18 | CASSGQGKIGYTF | TGTGCCAGCTCCGGACAGGGGAAGATTGGCTACACCTTC
TRBJ2-5 | TRBD2 | few | TRBV5-8 | CASSLWGTRFEETQYF | TGTGCCAGCAGCTTGTGGGGGACTAGGTTTGAAGAGACCCAGTACTTC
TRBJ2-1 | NA | few | TRBV10-3 | CAISEYGGAYNEQFF | TGTGCCATCAGTGAATACGGGGGAGCCTACAATGAGCAGTTCTTC
TRBJ1-5 | NA | few | TRBV23-1 | CASSQSTTGPNQPQHF | TGCGCCAGCAGTCAATCTACCACGGGACCCAATCAGCCCCAGCATTTT
TRBJ2-5 | TRBD1 | few | TRBV13 | CASSLGPNRGQETQYF | TGTGCCAGCAGCTTAGGCCCGAACAGGGGACAAGAGACCCAGTACTTC
TRBJ2-4 | NA | NA | TRBV19 | CASSIRLAGQGPKNIQYF | TGTGCCAGTAGTATAAGGCTAGCGGGACAGGGTCCCAAAAACATTCAGTACTTC
TRBJ2-7 | NA | few | TRBV5-1 | CASSLRDRGRLEQYF | TGCGCCAGCAGCTTGCGGGATCGGGGCCGCCTCGAGCAGTACTTC
TRBJ2-7 | NA | NA | TRBV29-1 | CSVGRVSYEQYF | TGCAGCGTGGGCAGAGTCTCCTACGAGCAGTACTTC
TRBJ1-1 | NA | few | TRBV7-2 | CASSLNPTAYTEAFF | TGTGCCAGCAGCTTAAATCCTACGGCTTACACTGAAGCTTTCTTT
TRBJ2-1 | NA | few | TRBV29-1 | CSVRYNEQFF | TGCAGCGTGCGCTACAATGAGCAGTTCTTC
TRBJ2-3 | TRBD2 | few | TRBV5-4 | CASSSDSGRTTDTQYF | TGTGCCAGCAGCTCCGATAGCGGGAGAACTACAGATACGCAGTATTTT
TRBJ2-4 | NA | NA | TRBV5-4 | CASSQENRARNIQYF | TGCGCCAGCAGCCAGGAGAACAGGGCTAGAAACATTCAGTACTTC
TRBJ1-3 | NA | NA | TRBV28 | CASRPQWSSGNTIYF | TGTGCCAGCAGACCACAGTGGAGCTCTGGAAACACCATATATTTT
TRBJ1-5 | NA | NA | TRBV6-1 | CASSPGRLANQPQHF | TGTGCCAGCAGCCCAGGACGTCTAGCTAATCAGCCCCAGCATTTT
TRBJ2-7 | NA | NA | TRBV19 | CASSFLGGGEQYF | TGTGCCAGTAGTTTCCTGGGAGGTGGCGAGCAGTACTTC
TRBJ2-5 | NA | few | TRBV28 | CASSTQVAGTQYF | TGTGCCAGCAGTACACAGGTGGCTGGGACCCAGTACTTC
TRBJ2-5 | NA | NA | TRBV7-2 | CASRLHTGVETQYF | TGTGCCAGCAGACTTCATACGGGAGTGGAGACCCAGTACTTC
TRBJ2-7 | NA | NA | TRBV5-1 | CASSFGRPSLDEQYF | TGCGCCAGCAGCTTCGGCAGGCCATCTTTGGACGAGCAGTACTTC
TRBJ1-2 | TRBD1 | NA | TRBV27 | CASSPTGAPNYGYTF | TGTGCCAGCAGTCCAACAGGGGCCCCTAACTATGGCTACACCTTC
TRBJ1-1 | NA | few | TRBV18 | CASSPPLTAEAFF | TGTGCCAGCTCACCACCGTTGACAGCGGAAGCTTTCTTT
TRBJ2-7 | NA | few | TRBV28 | CASSLTLWYDPNSYEQYF | TGTGCCAGCAGTTTAACACTTTGGTACGACCCAAACAGTTACGAGCAGTACTTC
TRBJ2-3 | TRBD1 | NA | TRBV7-6 | CASRRDRGFTDTQYF | TGTGCCAGCAGGCGGGACAGGGGGTTCACAGATACGCAGTATTTT
TRBJ2-6 | NA | few | TRBV27 | CASSLSVPLSGANALTF | TGTGCCAGCAGTTTATCGGTCCCCCTCTCTGGGGCCAACGCCCTGACTTTC
TRBJ2-1 | NA | NA | TRBV5-1 | CASNLGASSYNEQFF | TGCGCCAGCAACCTCGGCGCAAGCTCCTACAATGAGCAGTTCTTC
TRBJ2-1 | TRBD2 | NA | TRBV7-9 | CASSLRLGSGSFAHNEQFF | TGTGCCAGCAGCTTAAGACTCGGTAGCGGGAGTTTTGCCCACAATGAGCAGTTCTTC
TRBJ1-3 | NA | NA | TRBV5-1 | CASSPDRTGNTIYF | TGCGCCAGCAGCCCGGACAGAACTGGAAACACCATATATTTT
TRBJ2-1 | NA | few | TRBV28 | CASSLAGGSYNEQFF | TGTGCCAGCAGTTTAGCTGGGGGTTCCTACAATGAGCAGTTCTTC
TRBJ2-7 | TRBD2 | few | TRBV7-9 | CASSLALAGGNEQYF | TGTGCCAGCAGCTTAGCGCTAGCGGGAGGGAACGAGCAGTACTTC
TRBJ2-5 | TRBD2 | NA | TRBV2 | CASSEDAGGGETQYF | TGTGCCAGCAGTGAAGATGCGGGAGGGGGAGAGACCCAGTACTTC
TRBJ2-7 | TRBD1 | NA | TRBV19 | CASSTTDRGEQYF | TGTGCCAGTAGTACGACAGACAGGGGCGAGCAGTACTTC
TRBJ1-2 | NA | NA | TRBV19 | CASNDPGLDLGYTF | TGTGCCAGTAACGACCCGGGACTGGACTTAGGCTACACCTTC
TRBJ2-1 | TRBD2 | few | TRBV10-3 | CAISEVSAGDNEQFF | TGTGCCATCAGTGAGGTCTCCGCGGGAGACAATGAGCAGTTCTTC
TRBJ2-7 | NA | NA | TRBV20-1 | CSVAAREQYF | TGCAGTGTGGCTGCGCGCGAGCAGTACTTC
TRBJ2-7 | NA | NA | TRBV7-2 | CASSSLLISEQYF | TGTGCCAGCAGCTCCCTTTTAATCTCCGAGCAGTACTTC
TRBJ2-7 | NA | few | TRBV10-3 | CAISNGRPPQGYEQYF | TGTGCCATCAGTAATGGCCGGCCGCCTCAGGGGTACGAGCAGTACTTC
TRBJ2-7 | NA | NA | TRBV10-3 | CAIVASSSPYEQYF | TGTGCCATCGTCGCTTCTTCCTCGCCCTACGAGCAGTACTTC
TRBJ2-1 | NA | NA | TRBV7-2 | CASSQTSSYNEQFF | TGTGCCAGCAGCCAGACAAGCTCCTACAATGAGCAGTTCTTC
TRBJ1-2 | TRBD1 | NA | TRBV4-3 | CASSQDNRGRRHGYTF | TGCGCCAGCAGCCAAGATAACAGGGGGCGCAGGCATGGCTACACCTTC
TRBJ1-2 | NA | few | TRBV25-1 | CASSEFGSRGYTF | TGTGCCAGCAGTGAGTTCGGCAGTCGTGGCTACACCTTC
TRBJ1-1 | NA | NA | TRBV7-9 | CASSPWTSEAFF | TGTGCCAGCAGCCCGTGGACGTCTGAAGCTTTCTTT
TRBJ2-7 | TRBD2 | NA | TRBV5-1 | CASSLLASGYEQYF | TGCGCCAGCAGCTTGTTGGCTAGCGGCTACGAGCAGTACTTC
TRBJ2-6 | NA | few | TRBV6-6 | CATNADSGANVLTF | TGTGCCACCAACGCCGATTCTGGGGCCAACGTCCTGACTTTC
TRBJ1-4 | NA | NA | TRBV15 | CATSRAYTRRNEKLFF | TGTGCCACCAGCAGAGCCTACACCCGGAGGAATGAAAAACTGTTTTTT